The 27 T cell receptor beta chains reported below all come from one sample, sequenced in a study of technical replicates of blood from a few donors. This table comes from immunoSEQ multiplex PCR, and its TCRdb copy is limited to in-frame clones, with some not included. The data hold nearly 80,000 clones, with 90% to 95% observed a single time. Sequenced: T cells isolated from PBMCs. The receptors were gathered from a human donor in good health.

V is TRBV4-1 and J is TRBJ2-1; D is perhaps TRBD2 (5 bases). The V end was cut by 3 bases, the J end by 8 bases, with 20 bases between. CDR1 and CDR2 from the germline V gene are MGHRA and YSYEKL. The CDR3 is 16 amino acids. CDR3 sequence: CASSHETTLMDDEQFF. Here the CDR3 DNA reads TGCGCCAGCAGCCATGAGACTACTCTCATGGACGATGAGCAGTTCTTC.

A single count supports this clone. V is TRBV5-3 and J is TRBJ2-7; possibly TRBD2 for D (6 bases). TRBV5-3 is identified as an open reading frame with a role that is uncertain. There are 15 residues in the CDR3. Trimming cost V 4 bases and J 3 bases, with 17 bases left between them. CDR3 in amino acids: CARSLCAGILYEQYF. DNA of the CDR3: TGTGCCAGAAGCCTATGCGCGGGAATCCTCTACGAGCAGTACTTC.

The chain has TRBV25-1 and TRBJ2-7; 7 bases fit TRBD1. The CDR3 has 15 residues. CDR1 is MGHDK and CDR2 is SYGVNS in the germline V gene. Germline trimming cut 4 bases from V and 3 bases from J; bases unmatched to any gene: 9. In DNA, the CDR3 is TGTGCCAGCAGTGGTGCCCGGGACAGCATCTACGAGCAGTACTTC. The encoded protein is CASSGARDSIYEQYF.

CDR3 DNA sequence: TGTGCCAGCTCACCACCGGCGGGAGGGCCCTCCTACAATGAGCAGTTCTTC. The encoded protein is CASSPPAGGPSYNEQFF. V usage is TRBV18 and J usage is TRBJ2-1, with 9 bases aligning to TRBD2. Germline CDR1 reads KGHSH; CDR2 reads LQKENI. Trimming at V came to 0 bases and at J to 0 bases, leaving 3 bases not matched to a gene. This CDR3 comprises 17 residues.

This chain joins TRBV5-8 and TRBJ1-2; TRBD1 agrees at 10 bases. The CDR3 runs 15 residues. Trimming cost V 5 bases and J 2 bases; bases outside gene matches: 6. Germline values: CDR1 SGHTS, CDR2 YDEGEE. The CDR3 nucleotides read TGTGCCAGCAGATTGCCGGGACAGGGGAACTATGGCTACACCTTC. This translates into CASRLPGQGNYGYTF.

The chain carries TRBV19 and TRBJ2-5; TRBD2 aligns across 14 bases. CDR1 is LNHDA, CDR2 SQIVND, per germline (reference sequence). CDR3 size: 18 residues. The J segment lost 3 bases and the V segment lost 7 bases, leaving 13 bases of the junction unmatched. The CDR3 spells CASKGLAGDLTRKETQYF. The CDR3 DNA sequence: TGTGCCAGTAAGGGACTAGCGGGAGATCTTACCCGTAAAGAGACCCAGTACTTC.

This chain joins TRBV4-1 and TRBJ1-4, with D maybe TRBD1 (6 bases). The V and J ends lost 4 bases and 3 bases respectively, with 21 bases between them. From germline, CDR1 is MGHRA and CDR2 YSYEKL. This CDR3 has 18 residues. The CDR3 protein is CASSLWDIGDIANEKLFF. Here the CDR3 DNA reads TGCGCCAGCAGCCTCTGGGACATCGGAGACATTGCTAATGAAAAACTGTTTTTT.

V is TRBV11-3 and J is TRBJ2-1; 8 bases line up with TRBD1. V was pared by 4 bases and J by 16 bases, with 6 bases of the junction left unmatched. CDR1 and CDR2 from the germline V gene are SGHNT and YENEEA. This CDR3 spans 11 amino acids. CDR3 sequence: CASSYQGALFF. CDR3 DNA sequence: TGTGCCAGCAGCTACCAGGGGGCGCTTTTCTTC.

The V and J genes are TRBV5-1 and TRBJ2-7, with 10 nucleotides matching TRBD2. Germline V CDR1 and CDR2: SGHRS, YFSETQ. The CDR3 spans 15 residues. The V and J ends lost 4 bases and 1 base, in that order; junction bases with no gene match: 5. The CDR3 DNA reads TGCGCCAGCAGCCGTAGCGGGAGGTTATCCTACGAGCAGTACTTC. This encodes CASSRSGRLSYEQYF.

This chain joins TRBV27 and TRBJ1-1; 8 bases line up with TRBD1. J gave up 1 base and V 4 bases, and 5 bases lay outside the gene matches. CDR3 length: 15 residues. CDR1 MNHEY and CDR2 SMNVEV come from the germline V gene (reference sequence). CDR3 sequence (DNA): TGTGCCAGCAGTTACAGGACAGGGAGGAACACTGAAGCTTTCTTT. Translation: CASSYRTGRNTEAFF.

The genes are TRBV6-6 and TRBJ1-5, with D perhaps TRBD1 (6 bases). The CDR3 is 13 residues long. The V end was cut by 2 bases, the J end by 8 bases, with 10 bases between. The V gene's germline CDR1 is MNHNY and CDR2 SVGAGI (reference sequence). CDR3 loop: CASSYAGAEPQHF. CDR3 nucleotide sequence: TGTGCCAGCAGTTACGCAGGGGCTGAGCCCCAGCATTTT.

The genes are TRBV11-3 and TRBJ2-3; 7 positions match TRBD1. V lost 4 bases, J lost 4 bases, and 5 bases stayed unmatched. Germline loops: CDR1 SGHNT, CDR2 YENEEA. The CDR3 totals 14 residues. CDR3 protein: CASSWGRGSDTQYF. As DNA, the CDR3 is TGTGCCAGCAGCTGGGGCAGGGGGTCAGATACGCAGTATTTT.

J is TRBJ1-4 and V is TRBV6-5; D is perhaps TRBD1 (5 bases). Trimming took 2 bases from V and 0 from J, leaving 10 bases between them. This CDR3 contains 16 residues. Germline loops: CDR1 MNHEY, CDR2 SVGAGI. The CDR3 loop reads CASSYGTGATNEKLFF. CDR3 DNA: TGTGCCAGCAGTTACGGCACGGGGGCAACTAATGAAAAACTGTTTTTT.

This clone was seen once. The chain recombines TRBV4-3 with TRBJ2-2; D is ambiguous. Between the trimmed V and J ends, which lost 4 bases and 4 bases, there was a span of 7 bases. CDR1 LGHNA and CDR2 YSLEER come from the germline V gene. The CDR3 runs 13 residues. The CDR3 DNA reads as TGCGCCAGCAGCCTACACCTCACCGGGGAGCTGTTTTTT. Amino acid sequence: CASSLHLTGELFF.

This chain joins TRBV4-3 and TRBJ1-3; tentatively, D is TRBD1 (5 bases). In germline, CDR1 is LGHNA, CDR2 YSLEER. The CDR3 covers 15 residues. Trimming removed 1 base from V and 2 bases from J, with 9 bases in between. DNA of the CDR3: TGCGCCAGCAGCCAAGCGGGGGGTACTGGAAACACCATATATTTT. As protein: CASSQAGGTGNTIYF.

The V gene is TRBV6-5, the J gene TRBJ2-1; D gene ambiguous. V was trimmed by 7 bases and J by 2 bases, leaving 3 bases between them. CDR3 size: 11 residues. The germline V gene encodes CDR1 MNHEY and CDR2 SVGAGI. In DNA form, the CDR3 reads TGTGCCAGCACAGCCTACAATGAGCAGTTCTTC. This sequence encodes CASTAYNEQFF.

The chain links TRBV30 to TRBJ1-3; the D is unclear. V gave up 2 bases and J gave up 6 bases, with 5 bases separating them. The CDR3 consists of 11 residues. Germline V gene data show CDR1 as GTSNPN and CDR2 as SVGIG (reference sequence). DNA for the CDR3: TGTGCCTGGAGTACAGAAAACACCATATATTTT. Translating gives CAWSTENTIYF.

The chain uses TRBV10-3 and TRBJ2-7, with TRBD1 identical over 7 bases. Germline trimming cut 6 bases from V and 0 bases from J; bases unmatched to any gene: 5. Germline CDR1 ENHRY, CDR2 SYGVKD. This CDR3 spans 14 amino acids. CDR3 loop: CAISLDRTSYEQYF. CDR3 nucleotides: TGTGCCATCAGCTTGGACAGGACCTCCTACGAGCAGTACTTC.

The V gene is TRBV7-8, the J gene TRBJ2-7; 9 bases are a match to TRBD2. Trimming removed 1 base from V and 0 bases from J; junction bases left unmatched: 7. The CDR3 is 17 amino acids. Germline loops: CDR1 SGHVS, CDR2 FQNEAQ. The chain's CDR3 is CASSLGVAGVSSYEQYF. Written as DNA, the CDR3 is TGTGCCAGCAGCTTAGGGGTAGCGGGAGTATCCTCCTACGAGCAGTACTTC.

The J gene is TRBJ2-1, the V gene TRBV9, with TRBD2 matching over 11 bases. Germline CDR1 SGDLS, CDR2 YYNGEE. The CDR3 covers 15 residues. The junction had 4 bases not matched to a gene; V was cut back by 4 bases and J by 4 bases. The CDR3 DNA follows: TGTGCCAGCAGCAGTGGGACTAGCGGTTACAATGAGCAGTTCTTC. As protein: CASSSGTSGYNEQFF.

The V gene is TRBV6-5, the J gene TRBJ2-1; TRBD2 matches 14 bases. The CDR3 consists of 16 residues. Germline V gene sequence: CDR1 MNHEY, CDR2 SVGAGI. Unmatched junction bases numbered 4, after V lost 4 bases and J lost 5 bases. CDR3 region: CASSSVGLAGDNEQFF. The CDR3 DNA reads TGTGCCAGCAGTTCCGTGGGACTAGCGGGAGACAATGAGCAGTTCTTC.

This chain joins TRBV5-4 and TRBJ2-2, with 7 bases lining up with TRBD1. The V and J ends lost 0 bases and 4 bases, in that order; junction bases with no gene match: 6. CDR3 size: 16 residues. Germline values: CDR1 SGHNT, CDR2 YYREEE (reference sequence). The CDR3 is CASSLARQGVTGELFF. CDR3 coding DNA: TGTGCCAGCAGCTTGGCTCGGCAGGGGGTCACCGGGGAGCTGTTTTTT.

The chain uses TRBV5-1 and TRBJ2-7; 9 positions agree with TRBD2. V gave up 1 base and J gave up 2 bases; unmatched junction bases: 4. The CDR3 covers 15 residues. CDR1 and CDR2 from the germline V gene are SGHRS and YFSETQ. CDR3 DNA sequence: TGCGCCAGCAGCTTGACTTCTAGCGGGGCCTACGAGCAGTACTTC. Its protein is CASSLTSSGAYEQYF.

The chain links TRBV7-2 to TRBJ1-4, with D possibly matching TRBD1 (6 bases). Germline CDR1 and CDR2: SGHTA and FQGNSA. The CDR3 length is 14 residues. V shed 2 bases and J shed 7 bases, with 11 bases lying between them. The CDR3 nucleotides are TGTGCCAGCAGCTTAAACAGGGAGGGTGAAAAACTGTTTTTT. Its protein product is CASSLNREGEKLFF.

V is TRBV7-9 and J is TRBJ2-7; tentatively, D is TRBD1 (7 bases). Germline-derived CDR1 and CDR2 are SEHNR and FQNEAQ (reference sequence). The V end was cut by 5 bases, the J end by 7 bases, with 24 bases between. This CDR3 region has 16 residues. CDR3 loop: CASSRQGDWGIGEQYF. CDR3 DNA: TGTGCCAGCAGCCGTCAGGGGGACTGGGGGATTGGGGAGCAGTACTTC.

The chain is built from TRBV6-5 and TRBJ2-1; D gene unclear. This CDR3 has 12 amino acids. V was pared by 5 bases and J by 6 bases, with 8 bases between. Looked up from germline, CDR1 is MNHEY and CDR2 is SVGAGI. This chain's CDR3 is CASSISSNEQFF. The DNA for the CDR3 is TGTGCCAGCAGTATAAGTAGCAATGAGCAGTTCTTC.

The CDR3 region is CASSQGPAGGTYEQYF. CDR3 bases: TGCGCCAGCAGCCAAGGTCCTGCGGGAGGGACCTACGAGCAGTACTTC. This chain connects TRBV4-1 to TRBJ2-7; 9 bases align to TRBD2. The length of the CDR3 is 16 residues. Germline V CDR1 and CDR2: MGHRA, YSYEKL. J lost 2 bases, V lost 1 base, and 6 bases had no gene match.